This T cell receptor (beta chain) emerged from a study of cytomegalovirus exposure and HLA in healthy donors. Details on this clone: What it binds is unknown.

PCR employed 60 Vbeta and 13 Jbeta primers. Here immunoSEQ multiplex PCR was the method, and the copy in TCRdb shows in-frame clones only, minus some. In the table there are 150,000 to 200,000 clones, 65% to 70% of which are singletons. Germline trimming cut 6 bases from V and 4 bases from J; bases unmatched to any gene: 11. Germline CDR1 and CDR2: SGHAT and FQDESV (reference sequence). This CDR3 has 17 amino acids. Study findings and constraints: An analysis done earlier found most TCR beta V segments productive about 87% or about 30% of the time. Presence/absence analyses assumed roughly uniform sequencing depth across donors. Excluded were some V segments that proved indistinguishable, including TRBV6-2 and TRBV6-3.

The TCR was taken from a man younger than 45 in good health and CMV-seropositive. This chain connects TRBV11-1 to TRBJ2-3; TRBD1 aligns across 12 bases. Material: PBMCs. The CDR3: CASSKMGTGGFADTQYF. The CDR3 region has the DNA TGTGCCAGCAGTAAGATGGGGACAGGGGGCTTCGCAGATACGCAGTATTTT.